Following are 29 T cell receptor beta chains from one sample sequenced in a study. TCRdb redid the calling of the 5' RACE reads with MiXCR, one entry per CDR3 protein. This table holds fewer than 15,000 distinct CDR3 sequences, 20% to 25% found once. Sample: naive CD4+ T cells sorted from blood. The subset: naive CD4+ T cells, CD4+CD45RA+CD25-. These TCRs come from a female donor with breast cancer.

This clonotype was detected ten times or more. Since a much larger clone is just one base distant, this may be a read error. The CDR3 spells CASSVVGEQYF. CDR3 DNA sequence: TGTGCCAGCAGCGTAGTGGGCGAGCAGTACTTC. The chain joins TRBV7-2 to TRBJ2-7; D gene unclear. The CDR3 has 11 residues. V was clipped by 5 bases and J by 6 bases, with 8 bases between them. Germline loops: CDR1 SGHTA, CDR2 FQGNSA. Filled out from reference TRBV7-2 and TRBJ2-7, the complete variable domain reads GAGVSQSPSNKVTEKGKDVELRCDPISGHTALYWYRQSLGQGLEFLIYFQGNSAPDKSGLPSDRFSAERTGGSVSTLTIQRTQQEDSAVYLCASSVVGEQYFGPGTRLTVT.

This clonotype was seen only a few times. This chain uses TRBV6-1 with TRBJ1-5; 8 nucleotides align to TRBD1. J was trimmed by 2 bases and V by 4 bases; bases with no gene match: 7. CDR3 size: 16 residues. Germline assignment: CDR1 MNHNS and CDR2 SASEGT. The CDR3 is CASSGGTGERNQPQHF. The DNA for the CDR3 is TGTGCCAGCAGTGGCGGGACAGGTGAACGCAATCAGCCCCAGCATTTT.

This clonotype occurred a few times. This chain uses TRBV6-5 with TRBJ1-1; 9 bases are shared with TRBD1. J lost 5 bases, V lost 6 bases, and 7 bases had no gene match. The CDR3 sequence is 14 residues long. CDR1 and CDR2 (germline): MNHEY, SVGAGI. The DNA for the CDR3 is TGTGCCAGCAGAATCGGACAGGGGAGGACTGAAGCTTTCTTT. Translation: CASRIGQGRTEAFF.

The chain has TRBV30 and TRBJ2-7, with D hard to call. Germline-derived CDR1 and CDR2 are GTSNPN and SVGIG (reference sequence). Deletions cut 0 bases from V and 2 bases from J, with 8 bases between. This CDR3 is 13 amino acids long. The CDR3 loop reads CAWSVGEPYEQYF. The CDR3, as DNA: TGTGCCTGGAGTGTTGGGGAACCCTACGAGCAGTACTTC.

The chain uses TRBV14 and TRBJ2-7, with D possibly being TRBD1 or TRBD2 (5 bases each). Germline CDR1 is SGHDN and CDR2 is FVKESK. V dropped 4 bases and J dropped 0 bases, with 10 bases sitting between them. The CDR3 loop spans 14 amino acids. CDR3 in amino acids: CASSPGALSYEQYF. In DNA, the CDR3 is TGTGCCAGCAGCCCCGGGGCCCTCTCCTACGAGCAGTACTTC.

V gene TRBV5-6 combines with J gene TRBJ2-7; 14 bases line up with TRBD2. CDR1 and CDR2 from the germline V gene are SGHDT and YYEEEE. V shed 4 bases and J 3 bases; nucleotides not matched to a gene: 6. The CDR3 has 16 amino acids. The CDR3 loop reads CASSLMGLAGDYEQYF. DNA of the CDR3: TGTGCCAGCAGCCTTATGGGACTAGCGGGAGACTACGAGCAGTACTTC.

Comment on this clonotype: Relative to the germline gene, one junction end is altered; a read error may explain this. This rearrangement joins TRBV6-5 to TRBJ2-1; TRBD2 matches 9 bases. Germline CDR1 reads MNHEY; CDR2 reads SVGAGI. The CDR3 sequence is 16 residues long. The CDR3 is CASRRLASGTYNEQVF. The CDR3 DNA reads TGTGCCAGCAGACGTCTGGCTAGCGGGACTTACAATGAGCAGGTCTTC.

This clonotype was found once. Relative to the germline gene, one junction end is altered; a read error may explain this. CDR3 coding DNA: TGTGCCAGCAGGCTGGACAGGGTCCAAAAGACCCGGTACTTC. Amino acid sequence: CASRLDRVQKTRYF. The rearrangement uses TRBV7-9 and TRBJ2-5; 8 nucleotides line up with TRBD1. This CDR3 has 14 amino acids. Germline-derived CDR1 and CDR2 are SEHNR and FQNEAQ (reference sequence).

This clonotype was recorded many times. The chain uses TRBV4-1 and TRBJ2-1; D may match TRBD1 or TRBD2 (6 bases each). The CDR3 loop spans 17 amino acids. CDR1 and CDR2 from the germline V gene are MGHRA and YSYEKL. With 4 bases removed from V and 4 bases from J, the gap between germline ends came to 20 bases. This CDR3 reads CASSLGGGRIRYNEQFF. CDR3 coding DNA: TGCGCCAGCAGCCTCGGAGGGGGGAGGATACGGTACAATGAGCAGTTCTTC.

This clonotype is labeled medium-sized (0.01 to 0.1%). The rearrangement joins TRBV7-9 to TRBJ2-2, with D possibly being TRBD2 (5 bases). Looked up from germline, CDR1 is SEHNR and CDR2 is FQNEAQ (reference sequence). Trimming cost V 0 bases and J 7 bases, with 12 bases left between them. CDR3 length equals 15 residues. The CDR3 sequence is CASSLAGGLYGELFF. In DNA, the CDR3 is TGTGCCAGCAGCTTAGCCGGAGGACTGTACGGGGAGCTGTTTTTT.

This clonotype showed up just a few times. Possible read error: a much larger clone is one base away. CDR3: CSAKQRGQPQHF. The CDR3, as DNA: TGCAGTGCTAAACAGCGGGGTCAGCCCCAGCATTTT. The chain is built from TRBV20-1 and TRBJ1-5; D ambiguous. The germline V gene has CDR1 DFQATT and CDR2 SNEGSKA (reference sequence). V was pared by 4 bases and J by 6 bases, with 10 bases between. This CDR3 comprises 12 residues.

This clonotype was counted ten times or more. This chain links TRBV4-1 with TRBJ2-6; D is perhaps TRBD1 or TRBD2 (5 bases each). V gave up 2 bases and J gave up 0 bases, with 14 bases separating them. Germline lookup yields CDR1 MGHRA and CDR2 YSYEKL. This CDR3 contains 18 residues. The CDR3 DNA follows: TGCGCCAGCAGCCAACTTGGACGGGACGTCTCTGGGGCCAACGTCCTGACTTTC. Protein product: CASSQLGRDVSGANVLTF.

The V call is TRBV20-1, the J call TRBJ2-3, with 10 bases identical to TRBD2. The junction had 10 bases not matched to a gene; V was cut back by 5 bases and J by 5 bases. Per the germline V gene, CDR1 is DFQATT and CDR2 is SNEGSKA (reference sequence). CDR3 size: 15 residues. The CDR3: CSAQGLAPREDTQYF. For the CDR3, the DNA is TGCAGTGCTCAGGGACTAGCGCCGAGGGAAGATACGCAGTATTTT.

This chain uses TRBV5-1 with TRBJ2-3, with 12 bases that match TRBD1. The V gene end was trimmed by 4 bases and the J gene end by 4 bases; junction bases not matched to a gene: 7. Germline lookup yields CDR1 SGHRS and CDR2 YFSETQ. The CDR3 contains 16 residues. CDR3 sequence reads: CASSSRDRGLSDTQYF. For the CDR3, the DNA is TGCGCCAGCAGCAGCCGGGACAGGGGGCTTTCAGATACGCAGTATTTT.

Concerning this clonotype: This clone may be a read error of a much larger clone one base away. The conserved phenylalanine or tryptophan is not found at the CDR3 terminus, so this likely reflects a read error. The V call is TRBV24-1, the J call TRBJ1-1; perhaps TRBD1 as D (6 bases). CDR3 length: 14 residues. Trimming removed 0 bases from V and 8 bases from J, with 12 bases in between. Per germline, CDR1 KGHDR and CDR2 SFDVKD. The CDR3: CATSDLPPGVEAFS. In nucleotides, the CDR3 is TGTGCCACCAGTGATTTGCCCCCAGGGGTCGAAGCTTTCTCT.

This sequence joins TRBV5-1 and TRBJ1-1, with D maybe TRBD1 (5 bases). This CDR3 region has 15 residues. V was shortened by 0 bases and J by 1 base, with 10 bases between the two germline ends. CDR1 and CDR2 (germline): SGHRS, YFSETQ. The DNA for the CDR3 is TGCGCCAGCAGCTTGGTGCAGGGAGGGAACACTGAAGCTTTCTTT. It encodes CASSLVQGGNTEAFF.

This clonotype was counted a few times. CDR3 residues: CASSLVGQSAEAFF. For the CDR3, the DNA is TGCGCCAGCAGCTTGGTTGGGCAGTCCGCTGAAGCTTTCTTT. The V call is TRBV5-1, the J call TRBJ1-1; D ambiguous. V lost 0 bases and J lost 6, with 12 bases in between. This CDR3 has 14 amino acids. The V gene's germline CDR1 is SGHRS and CDR2 YFSETQ.

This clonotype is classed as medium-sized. CDR3 sequence: CSASRAGQSSGANVLTF. In DNA, the CDR3 is TGCAGTGCTAGTAGGGCAGGGCAGAGCTCTGGGGCCAACGTCCTGACTTTC. V is TRBV20-1 and J is TRBJ2-6; D perhaps matches TRBD1 (5 bases). This CDR3 spans 17 amino acids. Germline CDR1 and CDR2: DFQATT and SNEGSKA (reference sequence). V was pared by 3 bases and J by 0 bases, with 15 bases between.

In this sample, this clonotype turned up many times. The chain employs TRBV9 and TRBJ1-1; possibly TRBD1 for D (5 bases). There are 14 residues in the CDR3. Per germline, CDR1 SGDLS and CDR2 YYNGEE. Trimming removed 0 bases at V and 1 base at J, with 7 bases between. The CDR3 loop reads CASSVVGENTEAFF. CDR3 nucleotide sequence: TGTGCCAGCAGCGTAGTAGGGGAGAACACTGAAGCTTTCTTT.

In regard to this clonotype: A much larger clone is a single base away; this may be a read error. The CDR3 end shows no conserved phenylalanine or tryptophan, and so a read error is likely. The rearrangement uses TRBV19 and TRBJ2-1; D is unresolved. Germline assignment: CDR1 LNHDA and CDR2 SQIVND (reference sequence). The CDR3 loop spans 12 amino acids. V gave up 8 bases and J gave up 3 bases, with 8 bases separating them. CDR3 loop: CASAAGYNEQFY. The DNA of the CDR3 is TGTGCCAGTGCGGCAGGCTACAATGAGCAGTTCTAC.

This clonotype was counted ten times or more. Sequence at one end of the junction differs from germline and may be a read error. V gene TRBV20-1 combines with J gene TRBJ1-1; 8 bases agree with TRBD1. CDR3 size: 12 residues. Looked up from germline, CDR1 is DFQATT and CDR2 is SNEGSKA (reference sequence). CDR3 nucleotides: TGCAGTGCGCCGGAGGGGGACAGGTTGACATTATTT. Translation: CSAPEGDRLTLF.

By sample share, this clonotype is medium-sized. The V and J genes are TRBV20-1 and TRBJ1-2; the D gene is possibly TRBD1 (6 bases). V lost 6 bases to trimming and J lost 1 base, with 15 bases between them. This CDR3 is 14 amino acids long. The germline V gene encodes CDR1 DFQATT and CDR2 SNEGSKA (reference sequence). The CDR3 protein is CSAGGGQSNYGYTF. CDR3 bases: TGCAGTGCAGGGGGGGGCCAGAGTAACTATGGCTACACCTTC.

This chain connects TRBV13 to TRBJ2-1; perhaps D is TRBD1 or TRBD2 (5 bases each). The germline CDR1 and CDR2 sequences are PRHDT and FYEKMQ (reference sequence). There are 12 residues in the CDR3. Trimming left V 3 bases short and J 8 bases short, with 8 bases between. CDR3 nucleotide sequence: TGTGCCAGCAGCTTGAGAGGGGATGAGCAGTTCTTC. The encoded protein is CASSLRGDEQFF.

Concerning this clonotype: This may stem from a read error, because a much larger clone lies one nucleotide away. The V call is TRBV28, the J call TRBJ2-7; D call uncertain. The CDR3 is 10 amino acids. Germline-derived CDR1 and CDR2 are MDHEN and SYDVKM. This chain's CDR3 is CDSQDHEQYF. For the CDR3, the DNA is TGTGACAGCCAGGATCACGAGCAGTACTTC.

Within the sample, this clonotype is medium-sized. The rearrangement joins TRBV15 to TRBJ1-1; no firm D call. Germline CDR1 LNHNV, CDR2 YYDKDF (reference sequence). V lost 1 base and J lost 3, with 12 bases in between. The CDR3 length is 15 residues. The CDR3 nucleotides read TGTGCCACCAGCAGAGTTACAGACGCAGACACTGAAGCTTTCTTT. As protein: CATSRVTDADTEAFF. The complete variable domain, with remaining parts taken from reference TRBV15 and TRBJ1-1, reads DAMVIQNPRYQVTQFGKPVTLSCSQTLNHNVMYWYQQKSSQAPKLLFHYYDKDFNNEADTPDNFQSRRPNTSFCFLDIRSPGLGDTAMYLCATSRVTDADTEAFFGQGTRLTVV.

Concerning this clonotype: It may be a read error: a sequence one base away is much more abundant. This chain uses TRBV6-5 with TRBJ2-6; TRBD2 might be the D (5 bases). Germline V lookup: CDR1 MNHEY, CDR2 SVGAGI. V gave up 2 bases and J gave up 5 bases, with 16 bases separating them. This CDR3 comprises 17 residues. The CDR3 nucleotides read TGTGCCAGCAGTTACGAGGGCATGGGGTCTCGGGCCAACGTCCTGACTTTC. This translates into CASSYEGMGSRANVLTF.

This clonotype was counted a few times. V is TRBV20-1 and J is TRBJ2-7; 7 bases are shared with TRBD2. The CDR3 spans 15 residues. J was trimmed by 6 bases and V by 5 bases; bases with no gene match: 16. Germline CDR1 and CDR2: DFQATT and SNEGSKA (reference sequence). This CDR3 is CSAPMPGLVATEQYF. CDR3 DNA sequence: TGCAGTGCTCCCATGCCTGGACTAGTGGCTACCGAGCAGTACTTC.

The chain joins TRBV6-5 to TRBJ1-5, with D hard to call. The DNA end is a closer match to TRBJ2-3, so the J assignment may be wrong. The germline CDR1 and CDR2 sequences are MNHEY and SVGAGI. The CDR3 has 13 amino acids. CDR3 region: CASSYGWGQPQYF. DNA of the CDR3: TGTGCCAGCAGTTACGGGTGGGGTCAGCCCCAGTATTTT.

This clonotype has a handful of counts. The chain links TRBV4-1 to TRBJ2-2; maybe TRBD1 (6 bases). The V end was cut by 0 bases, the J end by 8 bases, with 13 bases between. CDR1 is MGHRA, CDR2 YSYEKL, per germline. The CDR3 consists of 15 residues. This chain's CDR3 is CASSQDSGVIGELFF. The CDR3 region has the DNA TGCGCCAGCAGCCAAGATTCAGGGGTCATTGGGGAGCTGTTTTTT.